This T cell receptor (beta chain) was found in a study of control samples from healthy donors and cancer patients (dated by TCRdb to 2018 to 2021). Per the germline V gene (reference sequence), DFQATT is the CDR1 and SNEGSKA is the CDR2. There are 11 amino acids in the CDR3, from cysteine to phenylalanine inclusive. Solely the CDR3 DNA is kept, with 33 bases framed from the first base. A distance of 9 bases separates the germline ends of V and J, which lose 6 bases and 4 bases respectively. Libraries were made using the immunoSEQ multiplex PCR assay. TCRdb stores this immuneACCESS table with in-frame sequences only. Part of the clones is absent; in the studies checked, under half of the shortfall reflects unresolved V genes, and no reason is known for the rest. The sample has around 130,000 clones on record, around 90% of them singletons. Roughly 8.6% of the sample goes to the ten largest clones.

As for this clone: The specificity of this receptor is unknown. Nothing much larger sits one base from this clone, and base qualities are not available.

This receptor was obtained from a man aged 18 to 30 in good health. The sample comprised blood. The rearrangement combines TRBV20-1 with TRBJ1-1, with a tentative D gene TRBD1 over 6 matching bases. CDR3 region: CSAKGGTEAFF. The base sequence is TGCAGTGCAAAAGGGGGCACTGAAGCTTTCTTT.